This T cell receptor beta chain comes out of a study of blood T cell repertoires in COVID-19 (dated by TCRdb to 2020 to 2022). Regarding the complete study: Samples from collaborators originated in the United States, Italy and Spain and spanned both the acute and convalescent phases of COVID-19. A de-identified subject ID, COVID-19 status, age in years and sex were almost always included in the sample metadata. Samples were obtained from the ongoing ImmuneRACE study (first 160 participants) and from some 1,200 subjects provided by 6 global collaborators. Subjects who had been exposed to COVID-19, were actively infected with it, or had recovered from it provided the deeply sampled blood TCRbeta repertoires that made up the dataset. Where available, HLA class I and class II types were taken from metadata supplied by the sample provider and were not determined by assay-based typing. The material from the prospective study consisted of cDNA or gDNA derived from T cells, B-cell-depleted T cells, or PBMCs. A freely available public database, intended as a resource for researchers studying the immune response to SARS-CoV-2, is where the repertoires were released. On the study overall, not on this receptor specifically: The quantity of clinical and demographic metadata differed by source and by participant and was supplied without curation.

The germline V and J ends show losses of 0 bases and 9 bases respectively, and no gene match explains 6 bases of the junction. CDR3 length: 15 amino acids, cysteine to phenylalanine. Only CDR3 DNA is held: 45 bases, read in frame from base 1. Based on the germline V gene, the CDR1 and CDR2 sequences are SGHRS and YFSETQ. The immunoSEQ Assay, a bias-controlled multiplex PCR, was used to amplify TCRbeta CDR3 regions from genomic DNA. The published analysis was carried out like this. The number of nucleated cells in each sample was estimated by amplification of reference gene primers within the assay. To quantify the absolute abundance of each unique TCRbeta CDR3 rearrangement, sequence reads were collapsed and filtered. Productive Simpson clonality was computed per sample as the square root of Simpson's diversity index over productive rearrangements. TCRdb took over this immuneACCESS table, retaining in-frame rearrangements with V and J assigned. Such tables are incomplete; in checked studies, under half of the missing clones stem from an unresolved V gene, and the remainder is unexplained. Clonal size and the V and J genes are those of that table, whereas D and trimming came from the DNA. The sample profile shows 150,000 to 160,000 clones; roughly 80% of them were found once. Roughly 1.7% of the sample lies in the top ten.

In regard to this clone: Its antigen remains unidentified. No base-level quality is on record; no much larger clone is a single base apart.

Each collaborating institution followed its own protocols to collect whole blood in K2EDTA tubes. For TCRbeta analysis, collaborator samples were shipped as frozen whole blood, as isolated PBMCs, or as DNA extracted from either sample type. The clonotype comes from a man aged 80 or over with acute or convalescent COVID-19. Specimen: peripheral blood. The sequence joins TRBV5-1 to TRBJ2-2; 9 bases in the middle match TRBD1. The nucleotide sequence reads TGCGCCAGCAGCTTGGAGAACAGGGGGCCGAGGGAGCTGTTTTTT. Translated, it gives CASSLENRGPRELFF.